Each of the 18 T cell receptor beta chains below was sequenced from the same sample in a study of shared clonotypes between healthy human individuals. Method: immunoSEQ multiplex PCR; TCRdb's copy keeps in-frame clones and lacks some. The table records about 2.4 million clones, approximately 94% of them present only once. The specimen sequenced was naive CD4+ T cells sorted from blood. This sample's subset: CD45RA+ positively selected. The receptors shown here come from a man between 18 and 35 years old in good health.

Remarks on this clone: The same CDR3 can be traced to other DNA sequences in this sample. The chain has TRBV27 and TRBJ2-1; D gene unclear. The CDR3 consists of 12 residues. Germline assignment: CDR1 MNHEY and CDR2 SMNVEV (reference sequence). Trimming left V 2 bases short and J 9 bases short, with 8 bases between. CDR3 region: CASSLGSGEQFF. The DNA of the CDR3 is TGTGCCAGCAGTTTAGGTTCGGGTGAGCAGTTCTTC.

The chain uses TRBV27 and TRBJ2-1; unclear D gene. This CDR3 comprises 19 residues. CDR1 MNHEY and CDR2 SMNVEV come from the germline V gene (reference sequence). V lost 7 bases, J lost 5 bases, and 30 bases lay in between. CDR3 loop: CASTTVATRLWAPNNEQFF. The CDR3 DNA is TGTGCCAGCACTACCGTGGCGACCCGGTTGTGGGCTCCCAACAATGAGCAGTTCTTC.

The genes are TRBV7-9 and TRBJ2-1, with D tentatively TRBD1 or TRBD2 (5 bases each). CDR1 SEHNR and CDR2 FQNEAQ come from the germline V gene (reference sequence). The CDR3 has 15 residues. Trimming cost V 3 bases and J 4 bases, with 13 bases left between them. The CDR3 region is CASSFFQGRYNEQFF. CDR3 nucleotides: TGTGCCAGCAGCTTTTTTCAGGGACGATACAATGAGCAGTTCTTC. The whole variable domain, filled in from reference TRBV7-9 and TRBJ2-1, reads DTGVSQNPRHKITKRGQNVTFRCDPISEHNRLYWYRQTLGQGPEFLTYFQNEAQLEKSRLLSDRFSAERPKGSFSTLEIQRTEQGDSAMYLCASSFFQGRYNEQFFGPGTRLTVL.

The chain couples TRBV30 to TRBJ2-7, with TRBD2 identical over 11 bases. V shed 2 bases and J 4 bases; nucleotides not matched to a gene: 4. The CDR3 loop spans 14 amino acids. Germline loops: CDR1 GTSNPN, CDR2 SVGIG (reference sequence). The CDR3 loop reads CAWSIGTSGYEQYF. The DNA of the CDR3 is TGTGCCTGGAGTATCGGGACTAGCGGTTACGAGCAGTACTTC.

The chain is built from TRBV11-2 and TRBJ2-1; perhaps TRBD1 as D (5 bases). V shed 0 bases and J shed 12 bases, with 9 bases lying between them. CDR3 length equals 12 residues. Looked up from germline, CDR1 is SGHAT and CDR2 is FQNNGV. DNA of the CDR3: TGTGCCAGCAGCTTAGACAGGGTTGGGCAGTTCTTC. Translating it yields CASSLDRVGQFF.

V usage is TRBV11-3 and J usage is TRBJ2-3; 8 bases line up with TRBD2. Trimming took 6 bases from V and 7 from J; bases not matched to a gene: 15. CDR1 is SGHNT and CDR2 is YENEEA in the germline V gene. This CDR3 comprises 16 residues. The CDR3 bases are TGTGCCAGCAGTTCCGCCCTTCGGGGGGGCCCAAATACGCAGTATTTT. This encodes CASSSALRGGPNTQYF.

The chain is built from TRBV28 and TRBJ1-4; 7 bases are shared with TRBD1. The CDR3 sequence is 13 residues long. Germline CDR1 MDHEN, CDR2 SYDVKM. The V gene end was trimmed by 6 bases and the J gene end by 15 bases; junction bases not matched to a gene: 13. Here the CDR3 DNA reads TGTGCCAGCAGCCGGGGGACAGCGGAGTCGGTGTTTTTT. This translates into CASSRGTAESVFF.

The chain carries TRBV19 and TRBJ1-6, with TRBD1 matching over 7 bases. There are 14 residues in the CDR3. J was trimmed by 8 bases and V by 2 bases; bases with no gene match: 3. CDR1 is LNHDA, CDR2 SQIVND, per germline (reference sequence). The CDR3 bases are TGTGCCAGTAGTATAATCCAGGGGGATTCACCCCTCCACTTT. It yields the protein CASSIIQGDSPLHF.

The genes are TRBV18 and TRBJ2-2; D ambiguous. V was pared by 3 bases and J by 2 bases, with 7 bases between. CDR3 size: 14 residues. Germline loops: CDR1 KGHSH, CDR2 LQKENI. Written as DNA, the CDR3 is TGTGCCAGCTCACCTCAGAAAAACACCGGGGAGCTGTTTTTT. Translating it yields CASSPQKNTGELFF.

V and J are TRBV30 and TRBJ2-3, with 8 bases identical to TRBD1. With V trimmed by 4 bases and J by 5 bases, 14 bases remained unmatched. The CDR3 length is 16 residues. Per germline, CDR1 GTSNPN and CDR2 SVGIG (reference sequence). The CDR3 DNA reads as TGTGCCTGGACTGAGTGGCGCAGGGGGCAGCAAGATACGCAGTATTTT. It encodes CAWTEWRRGQQDTQYF.

The chain recombines TRBV10-3 with TRBJ2-3, with 7 bases aligning to TRBD1. Germline CDR1 reads ENHRY; CDR2 reads SYGVKD. After removal of 6 bases from V and 4 bases from J, the junction contained 1 base not matched to a gene. The CDR3 has 12 amino acids. CDR3 coding DNA: TGTGCCATCAGGGGACAGCCAGATACGCAGTATTTT. Translated: CAIRGQPDTQYF.

V is TRBV11-2 and J is TRBJ1-2; maybe TRBD1 (5 bases). Trimming removed 4 bases from V and 3 bases from J, with 15 bases in between. CDR1 and CDR2 from the germline V gene are SGHAT and FQNNGV. This CDR3 has 15 residues. The CDR3 loop is CASSSTGGRDYGYTF. CDR3 bases: TGTGCCAGCAGCTCGACGGGGGGAAGGGACTATGGCTACACCTTC. The complete variable domain, with remaining parts taken from reference TRBV11-2 and TRBJ1-2, reads EAGVAQSPRYKIIEKRQSVAFWCNPISGHATLYWYQQILGQGPKLLIQFQNNGVVDDSQLPKDRFSAERLKGVDSTLKIQPAKLEDSAVYLCASSSTGGRDYGYTFGSGTRLTVV.

This clone turned up a few times. The sample holds other DNA sequences that translate to the same CDR3. This chain joins TRBV10-3 and TRBJ2-5; no definite D call. CDR1 is ENHRY and CDR2 is SYGVKD in the germline V gene. The CDR3 is 12 residues long. V lost 0 bases and J lost 5, with 4 bases in between. CDR3 sequence reads: CAISESRETQYF. DNA for the CDR3: TGTGCCATCAGTGAGTCTCGGGAGACCCAGTACTTC.

This clone was seen just once. This chain connects TRBV18 to TRBJ2-5; 8 bases are shared with TRBD2. The CDR3 contains 16 residues. The V gene end was trimmed by 2 bases and the J gene end by 2 bases; junction bases not matched to a gene: 7. Germline V gene data show CDR1 as KGHSH and CDR2 as LQKENI. CDR3 nucleotide sequence: TGTGCCAGCTCACCAGTGGCTAGCGGGTCGCAAGAGACCCAGTACTTC. Protein sequence: CASSPVASGSQETQYF.

In this sample, this clone turned up once. V and J are TRBV6-1 and TRBJ1-1; no reliable D call. This CDR3 has 13 amino acids. Trimming removed 2 bases at V and 1 base at J, with 5 bases between. CDR1 and CDR2 from the germline V gene are MNHNS and SASEGT. Written as DNA, the CDR3 is TGTGCCAGCAGTGAATCAGGGAACACTGAAGCTTTCTTT. Translated: CASSESGNTEAFF.

The chain uses TRBV7-2 and TRBJ1-1, with D possibly being TRBD1 (6 bases). Germline V gene data show CDR1 as SGHTA and CDR2 as FQGNSA. V was shortened by 5 bases and J by 0 bases, with 13 bases between the two germline ends. The CDR3 runs to 15 residues. The CDR3 bases are TGTGCCAGCAGCAGGGGGAGCTTGATGAACACTGAAGCTTTCTTT. This sequence encodes CASSRGSLMNTEAFF.

V gene TRBV11-2 combines with J gene TRBJ2-1; 15 nucleotides agree with TRBD2. The trim removed 5 bases at V and 7 bases at J, leaving 3 bases unmatched. CDR1 SGHAT and CDR2 FQNNGV come from the germline V gene. This CDR3 comprises 15 residues. The CDR3 DNA reads as TGTGCCAGCAGCCCCGGACTAGCGGGGGGGAATGAGCAGTTCTTC. Its translation: CASSPGLAGGNEQFF.

The chain has TRBV27 and TRBJ2-7; 7 bases agree with TRBD1. With V trimmed by 7 bases and J by 2 bases, 8 bases remained unmatched. The CDR3 is 14 residues long. Looked up from germline, CDR1 is MNHEY and CDR2 is SMNVEV (reference sequence). CDR3 loop: CASTSGQSTYEQYF. As DNA, the CDR3 is TGTGCCAGCACCTCGGGACAGAGCACCTACGAGCAGTACTTC.